This T cell receptor (beta chain) emerged from a study of T cell repertoires in cytomegalovirus infection. TCRdb reanalysed the reads using MiXCR and keeps one entry per CDR3 protein. This table holds around 100,000 distinct CDR3 sequences, 30% to 35% found once. To note about this clonotype: Its antigen is as yet unknown.

Between the trimmed V and J ends, which lost 6 bases and 0 bases, there was a span of 15 bases. Germline V gene data show CDR1 as MDHEN and CDR2 as SYDVKM. The CDR3 consists of 15 residues. The sequencing used CD8+ T cells from cultured PBMCs, collected from culture after CMV antigen stimulation. The chain combines TRBV28 with TRBJ2-7; D gene ambiguous. The sequence was obtained from a human donor in good health (CMV status not recorded). Some clones in this sample may be carry-over from other donors' samples. As DNA, the CDR3 is TGTGCCAGCAGCCCCGCCGTTCTCGGCTCCTACGAGCAGTACTTC. It encodes CASSPAVLGSYEQYF.